The entry below gives a single T cell receptor (beta chain) sequence along with its context. The antigen is not known. The sample comes from a study of response to subunit inactivated influenza vaccine. Findings and caveats of the study: The study's authors posited that every seasonal influenza vaccination enlists few new T cells.

Looked up from germline, CDR1 is SGHAT and CDR2 is FQNNGV. The CDR3 is made up of 18 amino acids. J was trimmed by 0 bases and V by 2 bases; bases with no gene match: 9. TCRdb reanalysed the RT-PCR reads using MiXCR and keeps one entry per CDR3 protein. The repertoire includes more than 600,000 distinct CDR3 sequences, 18% of them detected once, and about 11% sits in the top ten. The V and J genes are TRBV11-2 and TRBJ2-2, with 7 bases matching TRBD1. The receptor's source is a man aged 50 or older who received an inactivated influenza vaccine. The starting material was PBMCs from blood, obtained more than 4 days after vaccination. CDR3 sequence: CASSLRPADRTNTGELFF. The CDR3 DNA follows: TGTGCCAGCAGCTTAAGGCCCGCGGACAGGACGAACACCGGGGAGCTGTTTTTT.